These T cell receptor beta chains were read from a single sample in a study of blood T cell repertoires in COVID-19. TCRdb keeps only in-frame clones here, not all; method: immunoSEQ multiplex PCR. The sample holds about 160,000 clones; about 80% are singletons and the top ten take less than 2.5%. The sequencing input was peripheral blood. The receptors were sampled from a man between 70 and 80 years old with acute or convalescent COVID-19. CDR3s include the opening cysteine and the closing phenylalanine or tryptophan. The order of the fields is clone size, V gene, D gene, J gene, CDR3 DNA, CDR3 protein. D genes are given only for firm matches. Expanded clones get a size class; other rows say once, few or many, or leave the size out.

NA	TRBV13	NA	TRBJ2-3	TGTGCCAGCAGCCCCGGCGCGGGTGGGGGCGATACGCAGTATTTT	CASSPGAGGGDTQYF
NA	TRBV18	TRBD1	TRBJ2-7	TGTGCCAGCTCACCGACAGGGATCTACGAGCAGTACTTC	CASSPTGIYEQYF
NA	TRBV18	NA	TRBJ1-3	TGTGCCAGCTCACCGTCAGCTGGAAACACCATATATTTT	CASSPSAGNTIYF
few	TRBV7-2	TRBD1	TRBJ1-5	TGTGCCAGCAGTCCCGACAGGGGTTATCAGCCCCAGCATTTT	CASSPDRGYQPQHF
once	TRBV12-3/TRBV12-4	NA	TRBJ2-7	TGTGCCAGCACTCCAACGGAGGGCCGCGAGCAGTACTTC	CASTPTEGREQYF
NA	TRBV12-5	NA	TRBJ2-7	TGTGCTAGTGGTTTAGAATTCCCTTCTAAGGGACTGAGCTCCTACGAGCAGTACTTC	CASGLEFPSKGLSSYEQYF
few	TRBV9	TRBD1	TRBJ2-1	TGTGCCAGCAGCGTAGGGACAGGGGCAAGGAATGAGCAGTTCTTC	CASSVGTGARNEQFF
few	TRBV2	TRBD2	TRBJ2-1	TGTGCCAGCAGGCAAGCTAGCGGGGGGGCTTGGGAGCAGTTCTTC	CASRQASGGAWEQFF
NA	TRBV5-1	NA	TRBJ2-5	TGCGCCAGCAGCTTGGCCGCGGGGCTGGGGGAGACCCAGTACTTC	CASSLAAGLGETQYF
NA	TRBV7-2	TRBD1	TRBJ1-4	TGTGCCAGCAGCTCAACAGGGGGAAGTCGCGAAAAACTGTTTTTT	CASSSTGGSREKLFF
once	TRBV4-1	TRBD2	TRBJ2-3	TGCGCCAGCAGCCAAATGCTACGGGGGGAGGGTACAGATACGCAGTATTTT	CASSQMLRGEGTDTQYF
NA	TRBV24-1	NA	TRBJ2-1	TGTGCCACCAGTGAGCGACTAGTCTCTGAGCAGTTCTTC	CATSERLVSEQFF
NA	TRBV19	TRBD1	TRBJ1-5	TGTGCCAGTAGAGACACCGGGACAGGGTATCAGCCCCAGCATTTT	CASRDTGTGYQPQHF
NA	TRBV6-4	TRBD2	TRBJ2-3	TGTGCCAGCAGTGACTCGAGCGGGGGGGCAGATACGCAGTATTTT	CASSDSSGGADTQYF
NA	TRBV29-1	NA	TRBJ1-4	TGCAGCGTCGCCAGCCGATTTCAGCGGGTTGAAAAACTGTTTTTT	CSVASRFQRVEKLFF
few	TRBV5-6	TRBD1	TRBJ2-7	TGTGCCAGCAGTCAGGGGGAGTACGAGCAGTACTTC	CASSQGEYEQYF
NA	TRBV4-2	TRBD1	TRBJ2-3	TGTGCCAGCAGCCAAGAGGGACAGACCACAGATACGCAGTATTTT	CASSQEGQTTDTQYF
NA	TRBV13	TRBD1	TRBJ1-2	TGTGCCAGCAGCTTGACAGGGTCTAACTATGGCTACACCTTC	CASSLTGSNYGYTF
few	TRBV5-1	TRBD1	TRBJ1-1	TGCGCCAGCAGCTTGAGATCGTGGGCCACAGGGGCATTTGGGGAAGCTTTCTTT	CASSLRSWATGAFGEAFF
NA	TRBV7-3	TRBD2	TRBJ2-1	TGTGCCAGCAGCTTAACGTCCGGCGGGAGTCCGCGAAATGAGCAGTTCTTC	CASSLTSGGSPRNEQFF
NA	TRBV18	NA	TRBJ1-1	TGTGCCAGCTCAATCTCTGGAGTGAACACTGAAGCTTTCTTT	CASSISGVNTEAFF
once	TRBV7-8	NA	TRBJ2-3	TGTGCCAGCAGCTTAGGCGGAATTAGCGGCCCTAGCACAGATACGCAGTATTTT	CASSLGGISGPSTDTQYF
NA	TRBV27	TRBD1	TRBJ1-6	TGTGCCAGCAGTCGACAGGGGATCGCTAATTCACCCCTCCACTTT	CASSRQGIANSPLHF
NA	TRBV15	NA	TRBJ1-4	TGTGCCACCAGCAGAGATGGCGCGGTTGCAACTAATGAAAAACTGTTTTTT	CATSRDGAVATNEKLFF
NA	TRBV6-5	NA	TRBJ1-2	TGTGCCAGCTCGGAGGCTTCTGGCTACACCTTC	CASSEASGYTF
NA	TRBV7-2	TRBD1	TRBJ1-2	TGTGCCAGCAGCACCCAGGGACAGGGGTATGGCTACACCTTC	CASSTQGQGYGYTF
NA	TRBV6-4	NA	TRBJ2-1	TGTGCCAGCAGTGACTCTGACAAACAGGGGACTTCCTACAATGAGCAGTTCTTC	CASSDSDKQGTSYNEQFF
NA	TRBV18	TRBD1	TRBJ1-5	TGTGCCAGCTCACCAAGGGGACAGGGGTCCAATAGCAATCAGCCCCAGCATTTT	CASSPRGQGSNSNQPQHF
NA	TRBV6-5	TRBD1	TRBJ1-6	TGTGCCAGCACCGATGGGACAGGGGAATCACCCCTCCACTTT	CASTDGTGESPLHF
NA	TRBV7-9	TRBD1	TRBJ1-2	TGTGCCAGCAGCCGAGGGACAGGGGATGGCTACACCTTC	CASSRGTGDGYTF
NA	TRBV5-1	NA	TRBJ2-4	TGCGCCAGCAGCTTGGGACAGTTGAAAAACATTCAGTACTTC	CASSLGQLKNIQYF
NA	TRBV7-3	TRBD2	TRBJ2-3	TGTGCCAGCAGCCCCCTAGCGGGAGCCCCCACAGATACGCAGTATTTT	CASSPLAGAPTDTQYF
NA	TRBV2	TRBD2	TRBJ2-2	TGTGCCAGCAATTTCCTCGGGGGGACCGGGGAGCTGTTTTTT	CASNFLGGTGELFF
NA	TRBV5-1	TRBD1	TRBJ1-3	TGCGCCAGCGGACTCACAGGGGGAGAGAACACCATATATTTT	CASGLTGGENTIYF
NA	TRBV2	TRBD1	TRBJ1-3	TGTGCCAGCAGTGGGGACAGGGTCTTTGGAAACACCATATATTTT	CASSGDRVFGNTIYF
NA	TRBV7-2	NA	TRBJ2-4	TGTGCCAGCAGCTTAAGGAGAAAGGGCCCGGGACATTGGTACTTC	CASSLRRKGPGHWYF
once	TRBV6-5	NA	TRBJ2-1	TGTGCCAGCAGCCCGACTAGGCAAAATGAGCAGTTCTTC	CASSPTRQNEQFF
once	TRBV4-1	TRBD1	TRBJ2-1	TGCGCCAGCAGCCTTACCGGGACAGGCCGGAATGAGCAGTTCTTC	CASSLTGTGRNEQFF
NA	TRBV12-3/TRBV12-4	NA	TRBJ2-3	TGTGCCAGCAGTCCCCTTTTTACAGATACGCAGTATTTT	CASSPLFTDTQYF
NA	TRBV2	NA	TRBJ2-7	TGTGCCAGCACCAAACAGGACCCGCGCCGGTACTTC	CASTKQDPRRYF
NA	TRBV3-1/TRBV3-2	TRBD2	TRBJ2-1	TGTGCCAGCAGCCCTCGACTAGCGGTAAACAATGAGCAGTTCTTC	CASSPRLAVNNEQFF
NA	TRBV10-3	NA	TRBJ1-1	TGTGCCATCAGTGCGCAGTATGAAGCTTTCTTT	CAISAQYEAFF